The sequence of this TCR beta chain was determined in a study of blood T cell repertoires in COVID-19. At the level of the study: Acute-phase and convalescent COVID-19 samples originated in the United States, Italy and Spain. Nucleic acid was either cDNA or gDNA, and it came from T cells, B-cell-depleted T cells, or PBMCs.

This clone was seen a few times. Seattle researchers signed up patients amid active infection and tracked them longitudinally. CDR1 and CDR2 from the germline V gene are SGHVS and FQNEAQ. CDR3 length: 13 amino acids. In the authors' workflow: How many nucleated cells were present was estimated from reference gene primer amplification. Generated by immunoSEQ multiplex PCR, the TCRdb table keeps only in-frame clones and is missing some. That table furnishes V, J and clone size, whereas the DNA furnished D and trimming. The sample consists of about 320,000 clones, 89% of them appearing once. The specimen sequenced was peripheral blood. The TCR originated in a woman aged 25 to 39 with COVID-19, enrolled during active disease. The chain uses TRBV7-8 and TRBJ1-5, with 7 bases aligning to TRBD1. CDR3 residues: CATAGTVDQPQHF. CDR3 DNA sequence: TGTGCTACAGCCGGGACAGTAGATCAGCCCCAGCATTTT.